A selection of T cell receptor beta chains follows, all from one sample in a study of technical replicates of blood from a few donors. Only in-frame clones appear in the TCRdb table, and some are missing; sequencing was by immunoSEQ multiplex PCR. The sample shows tens of thousands of clones, around 90% of them seen only once. The sequencing input was T cells isolated from PBMCs. All receptors derive from a human donor in good health. Each CDR3 is given with its conserved first and last residue. The order of the fields is CDR3 protein, J gene, D gene, V gene. D genes are given only for firm matches.

CDR3: CASARDRVYEQYF; J: TRBJ2-7; D: TRBD1; V: TRBV5-1
CDR3: CASSNDHPNAYEQYF; J: TRBJ2-7; D: NA; V: TRBV9
CDR3: CASSRQGVNGYTF; J: TRBJ1-2; D: TRBD1; V: TRBV6-5
CDR3: CASTGTNTEAFF; J: TRBJ1-1; D: NA; V: TRBV7-9
CDR3: CASSFSGTNGYTF; J: TRBJ1-2; D: NA; V: TRBV5-5
CDR3: CASSTRGGGEKLFF; J: TRBJ1-4; D: NA; V: TRBV7-2
CDR3: CASSYPSTGNYGYTF; J: TRBJ1-2; D: TRBD1; V: TRBV28
CDR3: CASSYSGSGANVLTF; J: TRBJ2-6; D: NA; V: TRBV6-5
CDR3: CASGIQGNYGYTF; J: TRBJ1-2; D: TRBD1; V: TRBV2
CDR3: CASSSQRISNTGELFF; J: TRBJ2-2; D: NA; V: TRBV6-6
CDR3: CASSQDRISEAEAFF; J: TRBJ1-1; D: NA; V: TRBV4-3
CDR3: CAISESNGGSYEQYF; J: TRBJ2-7; D: TRBD2; V: TRBV10-3
CDR3: CASSPGRGDPLNTEAFF; J: TRBJ1-1; D: NA; V: TRBV9
CDR3: CASSVQGQGTEAFF; J: TRBJ1-1; D: TRBD1; V: TRBV9
CDR3: CATDSGRDTDTQYF; J: TRBJ2-3; D: TRBD2; V: TRBV10-3
CDR3: CASSETGYGYEQYF; J: TRBJ2-7; D: TRBD1; V: TRBV19
CDR3: CASSQGGSYGYTF; J: TRBJ1-2; D: NA; V: TRBV4-2
CDR3: CASRRLEGPTFGEQYF; J: TRBJ2-7; D: NA; V: TRBV28
CDR3: CASSLAGTVSSYEQYF; J: TRBJ2-7; D: TRBD1; V: TRBV5-5
CDR3: CATSRATGTGGNEQFF; J: TRBJ2-1; D: TRBD1; V: TRBV15
CDR3: CASSVFSGAQETQYF; J: TRBJ2-5; D: NA; V: TRBV9
CDR3: CAISWASSYNEQFF; J: TRBJ2-1; D: NA; V: TRBV10-3
CDR3: CASSELAGWGPVTDTQYF; J: TRBJ2-3; D: TRBD2; V: TRBV2
CDR3: CASSPGQAKNIQYF; J: TRBJ2-4; D: NA; V: TRBV9
CDR3: CASSLRTVYEQYF; J: TRBJ2-7; D: NA; V: TRBV7-9
CDR3: CASSSIRGFSNQPQHF; J: TRBJ1-5; D: NA; V: TRBV11-2
CDR3: CASFPGLDPLDEQFF; J: TRBJ2-1; D: TRBD2; V: TRBV10-2
CDR3: CASSIESDTSTDTQYF; J: TRBJ2-3; D: NA; V: TRBV19
CDR3: CASSEARGSQETQYF; J: TRBJ2-5; D: NA; V: TRBV6-1
CDR3: CSAYRIEQYF; J: TRBJ2-7; D: NA; V: TRBV20-1
CDR3: CASSPTSGSGMQYF; J: TRBJ2-7; D: TRBD2; V: TRBV7-2
CDR3: CASSFNFYEQYF; J: TRBJ2-7; D: NA; V: TRBV11-2
CDR3: CASSDNLAGKRDTQYF; J: TRBJ2-3; D: TRBD2; V: TRBV9
CDR3: CASSFLLSGNTIYF; J: TRBJ1-3; D: NA; V: TRBV11-2
CDR3: CASQFADTQYF; J: TRBJ2-3; D: NA; V: TRBV2
CDR3: CAVRDKYGYTF; J: TRBJ1-2; D: NA; V: TRBV6-5
CDR3: CASSGTLHSYEQYF; J: TRBJ2-7; D: NA; V: TRBV6-6
CDR3: CASSIVRSSGANVLTF; J: TRBJ2-6; D: NA; V: TRBV19
CDR3: CASSQLAGGSTDTQYF; J: TRBJ2-3; D: TRBD2; V: TRBV11-2
CDR3: CASELGSEYTDTQYF; J: TRBJ2-3; D: NA; V: TRBV13
CDR3: CAISGGRTDTQYF; J: TRBJ2-3; D: TRBD2; V: TRBV10-3
CDR3: CASSWAGNQPQHF; J: TRBJ1-5; D: NA; V: TRBV27
CDR3: CASSPPPGSYEQYF; J: TRBJ2-7; D: NA; V: TRBV7-9
CDR3: CASSIGRQGTTEAFF; J: TRBJ1-1; D: TRBD1; V: TRBV19
CDR3: CASSAQVSSYEQYF; J: TRBJ2-7; D: NA; V: TRBV6-1
CDR3: CASSLDGSSYNEQFF; J: TRBJ2-1; D: NA; V: TRBV5-1
CDR3: CAWGTLHRGTEAFF; J: TRBJ1-1; D: TRBD1; V: TRBV30
CDR3: CASEDRSRVATNEKLFF; J: TRBJ1-4; D: TRBD1; V: TRBV19
CDR3: CASSRLPGDTQYF; J: TRBJ2-3; D: NA; V: TRBV4-1
CDR3: CASSLWAGGTGELFF; J: TRBJ2-2; D: NA; V: TRBV27
CDR3: CSVEFIGESGRWDEQFF; J: TRBJ2-1; D: TRBD2; V: TRBV29-1
CDR3: CASSLSGTLEQYF; J: NA; D: NA; V: TRBV28
CDR3: CASSYTLTGNGYTF; J: TRBJ1-2; D: NA; V: TRBV6-5
CDR3: CASSFLSVDEQYF; J: TRBJ2-7; D: NA; V: TRBV5-1
CDR3: CASSLRQLAGGYPPYEQYF; J: TRBJ2-7; D: TRBD2; V: TRBV7-2
CDR3: CATLGGDSYEQYF; J: TRBJ2-7; D: TRBD2; V: TRBV15
CDR3: CASSQPTETPASVF; J: TRBJ2-1; D: NA; V: TRBV4-1
CDR3: CASREDRETQYF; J: TRBJ2-5; D: NA; V: TRBV7-9
CDR3: CASSEAARDQPQHF; J: TRBJ1-5; D: NA; V: TRBV6-1